This T cell receptor beta chain was found in a study of beta chain features in type 1 diabetes (dated by TCRdb to the late 2010s). Describing the broader study: Patients and healthy donors did not differ in mean age, gender distribution, total cell number or subset yield. Across all samples, fewer than 110,000,000 sorted cells were examined, and cell number per subset correlated strongly with RNA yield. The study compared TCRB repertoires of sorted circulating CD4+ T cell subsets between recently diagnosed type 1 diabetes patients and matched healthy donors. Naive and central memory subsets were obtained from all 30 or so donors, but regulatory and stem cell-like memory subsets were isolated from only 8 patients and roughly 8 healthy donors.

The entire amount of isolated RNA was reverse transcribed using the High Capacity cDNA Reverse Transcription Kit, so the sequenced TCRB transcripts were expressed ones. Deep immunoSEQ sequencing was performed on naive, central memory and regulatory T cell samples, with an average of roughly 3.3 million total reads per sample. Sorted cells were lysed in RLT buffer, and RNA was extracted using DNase-treated RNeasy Micro or Mini kits according to cell number. To prevent cross-contamination, each cell subset was processed individually, whereas patient and healthy donor samples were processed jointly. Using the immunoSEQ multiplex PCR, TCRB sequences were amplified from cDNA into 87-bp fragments spanning the CDR3 region. The amplicons were sequenced using the Illumina HiSeq platform. The published analysis was carried out like this. PCR bias was corrected computationally using synthetic template baselines, and reads within Hamming distance 2 were collapsed, with unmergeable singletons discarded. Reads were aligned to IMGT to assign V, D and J genes, CDR3 length, and insertions or deletions at six rearrangement sites. Within each subset, clonotype counts were normalized to sorted cell number, after which true diversity and Gini coefficients were computed with the tcR R package. The overlap coefficient, calculated on TCRB nucleotide sequences, was used to quantify repertoire sharing. As a proxy for the pre-selection repertoire, out-of-frame TCRB sequences from naive cells were analyzed. Imported from immuneACCESS, the table was reduced by TCRdb to in-frame sequences with V and J called. These copies leave out some clones; in studies compared against another copy, an unresolved V gene accounts for under half, and the cause of the remainder is not known. That table supplies the V and J calls and clone size; D and trimming were determined from the DNA. Within this sample are about 350,000 clones, with less than 20% of them counted one time only. The top ten constitute around 0.045% of the sample.

As concerns this clone: The antigen it binds to is not known. No quality values exist for individual bases; no much larger clone is one base distant.

From each donor, a single peripheral blood sample of about 100 mL on average was drawn into heparinised tubes. A BD FACSAria II and a panel including CD45RO, CCR7, CD25, CD127, CD95 and CD27 were used to sort naive, central memory, regulatory and stem cell-like memory CD4+ T cells. A purity above 95% was achieved for all sorted populations. PBMCs were isolated right away by Lymphoprep density gradient centrifugation and were stained directly, without culture. To minimize batch effects, samples were stained and sorted in pairs, one healthy donor with one patient per experiment. Including the terminal cysteine and phenylalanine, the CDR3 comprises 10 residues. The read is trimmed to its CDR3 DNA, 30 bases read in frame from base 1. V gives up 9 bases and J gives up 9 bases, and the segment between their germline ends measures 9 bases. Taken from the germline V gene, the CDR1 and CDR2 loops are LGHNT and FRNRAP.

Results and caveats for the whole study, not just this receptor: PCR may preferentially amplify shorter templates, but because patient and control samples were amplified and corrected together, any resulting skew would affect both groups equally. Because cDNA rather than genomic DNA was sequenced, highly expressing activated cells could have been over-represented, although no difference in activation and CD3 levels was found between groups. Naive, central memory and regulatory TCRB repertoires appeared to be more similar among patients than among healthy donors. At VDJ recombination sites, type 1 diabetes patients had fewer insertions and more deleted nucleotides, which implies abnormalities in thymic rearrangement. Only small numbers of individuals were included in the HLA sub-analyses, which left unresolved whether HLA type had any influence on TCRB rearrangement. In all four CD4+ subsets, TCRB CDR3 length was moderately but significantly shorter in type 1 diabetes patients.

Source material: naive CD4+ T cells from blood. The meaning of the sample's cell subset or site label: true naive CD4+ T cells. This clonotype was sampled from a woman under 30 in good health. Recombination connected TRBV12-5 to TRBJ2-1; no confident D gene assignment can be made. The bases are TGTGCTAGCGGTCCTCGTGAGCAGTTCTTC. The encoded protein is CASGPREQFF.